This TCR beta chain was recorded in a study of molecular identifiers for immune sequencing clone quantification. The study, taken as a whole, reports: A shared barcode on identical TCR molecules could lead to underestimated sizes for highly expanded clones.

From the PCR reads, TCRdb called clonotypes with MiXCR, one entry per CDR3 protein. This sample has about 510,000 distinct CDR3 sequences, with about a fifth found just once. In regard to this clonotype: Its antigen is as yet unknown.

V was clipped by 5 bases and J by 5 bases, with 19 bases between them. The CDR3 spans 15 residues. Material for sequencing was naive CD8+ T cells from blood, with Jurkat cell RNA spiked in. Subset described: FACS-sorted CD8+CD4-CCR7+CD45RA+ naive T cells. V usage is TRBV12-3 or TRBV12-4 and J usage is TRBJ2-7; D may match TRBD1 or TRBD2 (7 bases each). The source is a human donor in good health. Some libraries in this study had Jurkat cell RNA spiked in. For the CDR3, the DNA is TGTGCCAGCAGTCCCCCGGGGGGAGGGGGCGACGAGCAGTACTTC. It is translated as CASSPPGGGGDEQYF.